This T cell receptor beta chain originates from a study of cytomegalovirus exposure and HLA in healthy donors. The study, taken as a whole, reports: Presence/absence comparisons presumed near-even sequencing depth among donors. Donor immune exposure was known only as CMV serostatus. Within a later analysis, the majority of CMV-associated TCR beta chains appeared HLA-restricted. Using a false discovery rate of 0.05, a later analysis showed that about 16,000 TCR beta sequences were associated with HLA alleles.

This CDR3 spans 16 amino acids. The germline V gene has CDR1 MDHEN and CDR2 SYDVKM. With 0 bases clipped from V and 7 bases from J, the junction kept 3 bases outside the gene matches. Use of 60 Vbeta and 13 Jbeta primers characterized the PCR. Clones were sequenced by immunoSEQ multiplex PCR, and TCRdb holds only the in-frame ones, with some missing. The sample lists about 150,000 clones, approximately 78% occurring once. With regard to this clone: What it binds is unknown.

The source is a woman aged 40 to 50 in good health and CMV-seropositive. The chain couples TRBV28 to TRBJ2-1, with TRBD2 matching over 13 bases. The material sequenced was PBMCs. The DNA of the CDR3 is TGTGCCAGCAGTTTATGGGGACTAGCGGGGACGAATGAGCAGTTCTTC. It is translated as CASSLWGLAGTNEQFF.